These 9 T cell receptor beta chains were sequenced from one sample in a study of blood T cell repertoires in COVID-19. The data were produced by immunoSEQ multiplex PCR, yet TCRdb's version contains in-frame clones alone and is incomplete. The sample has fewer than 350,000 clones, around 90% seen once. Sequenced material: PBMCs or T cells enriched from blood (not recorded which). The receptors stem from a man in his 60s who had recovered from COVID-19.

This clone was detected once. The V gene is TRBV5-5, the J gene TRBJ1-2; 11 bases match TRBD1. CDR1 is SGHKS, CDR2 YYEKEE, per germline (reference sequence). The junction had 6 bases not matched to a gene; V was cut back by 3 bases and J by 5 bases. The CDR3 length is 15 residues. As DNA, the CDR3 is TGTGCCAGCAGCTCGAGGACAGGGGGCAGGTATGGCTACACCTTC. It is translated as CASSSRTGGRYGYTF.

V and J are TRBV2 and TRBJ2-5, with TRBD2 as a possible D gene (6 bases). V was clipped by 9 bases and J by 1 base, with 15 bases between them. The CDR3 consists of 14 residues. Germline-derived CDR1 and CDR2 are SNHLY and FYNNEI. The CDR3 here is CASGGSGVQETQYF. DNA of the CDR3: TGTGCCAGTGGGGGTTCGGGGGTCCAAGAGACCCAGTACTTC.

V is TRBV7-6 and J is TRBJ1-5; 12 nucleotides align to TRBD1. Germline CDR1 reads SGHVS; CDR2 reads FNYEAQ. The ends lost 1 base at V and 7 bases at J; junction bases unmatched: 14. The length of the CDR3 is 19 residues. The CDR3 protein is CASSLVGTGGRLFWQPQHF. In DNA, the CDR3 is TGTGCCAGCAGCTTAGTTGGGACAGGGGGCCGTCTTTTTTGGCAGCCCCAGCATTTT.

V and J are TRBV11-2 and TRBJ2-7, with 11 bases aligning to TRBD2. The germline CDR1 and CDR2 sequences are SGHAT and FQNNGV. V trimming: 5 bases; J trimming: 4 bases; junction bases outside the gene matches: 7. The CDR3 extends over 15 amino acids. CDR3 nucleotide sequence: TGTGCCAGCAGCCTGGGGACTAGCGGATTGTACGAGCAGTACTTC. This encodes CASSLGTSGLYEQYF.

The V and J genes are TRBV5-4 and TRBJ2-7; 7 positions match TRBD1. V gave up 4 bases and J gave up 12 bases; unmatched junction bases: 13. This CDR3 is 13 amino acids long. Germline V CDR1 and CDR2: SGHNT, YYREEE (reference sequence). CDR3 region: CASSPGTRRQGYF. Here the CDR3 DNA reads TGTGCCAGCAGCCCCGGGACAAGACGACAGGGGTACTTC. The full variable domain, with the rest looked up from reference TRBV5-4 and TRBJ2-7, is ETGVTQSPTHLIKTRGQQVTLRCSSQSGHNTVSWYQQALGQGPQFIFQYYREEENGRGNFPPRFSGLQFPNYSSELNVNALELDDSALYLCASSPGTRRQGYFGPGTRLTVT.

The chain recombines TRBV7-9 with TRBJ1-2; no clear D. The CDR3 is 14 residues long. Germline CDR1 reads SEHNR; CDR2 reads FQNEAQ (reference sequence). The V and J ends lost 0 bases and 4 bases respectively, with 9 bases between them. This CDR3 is CASSLARGPYGYTF. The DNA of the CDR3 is TGTGCCAGCAGCTTAGCGCGGGGTCCCTATGGCTACACCTTC.

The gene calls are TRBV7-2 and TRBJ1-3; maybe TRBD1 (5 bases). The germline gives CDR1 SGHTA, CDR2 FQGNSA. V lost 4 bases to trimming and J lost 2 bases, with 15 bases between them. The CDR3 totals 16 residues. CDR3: CASSSGTYQAGNTIYF. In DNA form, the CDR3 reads TGTGCCAGCAGCTCCGGGACTTACCAGGCTGGAAACACCATATATTTT. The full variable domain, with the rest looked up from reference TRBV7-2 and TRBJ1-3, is GAGVSQSPSNKVTEKGKDVELRCDPISGHTALYWYRQSLGQGLEFLIYFQGNSAPDKSGLPSDRFSAERTGGSVSTLTIQRTQQEDSAVYLCASSSGTYQAGNTIYFGEGSWLTVV.

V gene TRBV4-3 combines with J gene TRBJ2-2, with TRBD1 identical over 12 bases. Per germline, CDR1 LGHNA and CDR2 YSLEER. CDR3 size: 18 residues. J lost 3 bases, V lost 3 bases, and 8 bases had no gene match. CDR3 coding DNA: TGCGCCAGCAGCCACAGCTCCGGGACAGGGGGCTACACCGGGGAGCTGTTTTTT. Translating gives CASSHSSGTGGYTGELFF.

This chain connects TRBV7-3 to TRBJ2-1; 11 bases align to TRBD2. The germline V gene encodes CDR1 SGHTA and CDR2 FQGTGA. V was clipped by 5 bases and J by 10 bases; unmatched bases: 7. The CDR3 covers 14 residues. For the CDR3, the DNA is TGTGCCAGCAGCCCCCAGACTAGCGGGAAAGAGCAGTTCTTC. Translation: CASSPQTSGKEQFF.